Listed below are T cell receptor beta chains from one sample, sequenced in a study of T cell responses to AZD1222 COVID-19 vaccine. Assay: immunoSEQ multiplex PCR; the TCRdb copy retains only in-frame clones and omits some. Among around 100,000 clones listed, 90% were seen once. The source was peripheral blood, collected on day 0 of AZD1222 vaccination. The receptors were sampled from an adult in good health. Both conserved end residues are part of each CDR3. A D gene is named only where the DNA matches it firmly. The size entry is marked missing in some rows and otherwise reads once, few, many or a size class.

j_call	v_call	cdr3_length	d_call	clone_size	cdr3_nt	cdr3_aa
TRBJ2-2	TRBV11-2	17	.	.	TGTGCCAGCAGCTTAGCTAGACGGTACGCGAACACCGGGGAGCTGTTTTTT	CASSLARRYANTGELFF
TRBJ1-1	TRBV5-8	13	.	.	TGTGCCAGCAGCTTGGTGGCTACAGGGCAAGCTTTCTTT	CASSLVATGQAFF
TRBJ2-2	TRBV2	14	TRBD1	.	TGTGCCAGCAGCTGGACAGGGAACACCGGGGAGCTGTTTTTT	CASSWTGNTGELFF
TRBJ2-7	TRBV28	13	.	.	TGTGCCAGCACCAGCCCCCCGTTCTACGAGCAGTACTTC	CASTSPPFYEQYF
TRBJ2-3	TRBV24-1	15	TRBD2	.	TGTGCCACCAGTGGGGGACTAGGGGGACCAGATACGCAGTATTTT	CATSGGLGGPDTQYF
TRBJ1-1	TRBV7-2	13	.	.	TGTGCCAGCAGCTTAAGGCGAAACACTGAAGCTTTCTTT	CASSLRRNTEAFF
TRBJ1-5	TRBV24-1	18	TRBD1	.	TGTGCCACCAGTGAGGCACCGGGACAGGGGGATGGCAATCAGCCCCAGCATTTT	CATSEAPGQGDGNQPQHF
TRBJ1-4	TRBV5-5	14	TRBD1	few	TGTGCCAGCAGTAAACAGGGGAATAATGAAAAACTGTTTTTT	CASSKQGNNEKLFF
TRBJ1-2	TRBV5-4	13	.	.	TGTGCCAGCAGCTTTTTTGGGGGGTATGGCTACACCTTC	CASSFFGGYGYTF
TRBJ1-1	TRBV7-9	14	.	.	TGTGCCAGCAGCTCTCAAGACAGGAACACTGAAGCTTTCTTT	CASSSQDRNTEAFF
TRBJ2-2	TRBV11-2	15	TRBD1	.	TGTGCCAGCACTGACAGGGGCCCGAACACCGGGGAGCTGTTTTTT	CASTDRGPNTGELFF
TRBJ2-2	TRBV23-1	11	.	.	TGCGCCAGCAGTCAATTTCGGGAGCTGTTTTTT	CASSQFRELFF
TRBJ2-7	TRBV28	14	TRBD1	.	TGTGCCAGCGGGGAGGGACAGGGAAGGGGAGAGCAGTACTTC	CASGEGQGRGEQYF
TRBJ2-2	TRBV6-6	13	.	.	TGTGCCAGCACTCCCGGCGTAGTCGGGGAGCTGTTTTTT	CASTPGVVGELFF
TRBJ1-6	TRBV18	15	.	.	TGTGCCAGCTCACCGGAAGGTGTGAAGGGTTCACCCCTCCACTTT	CASSPEGVKGSPLHF
TRBJ2-3	TRBV6-2/TRBV6-3	15	TRBD2	.	TGTGCCAGCAGGCCTAGACTAGCCCTCACAGATACGCAGTATTTT	CASRPRLALTDTQYF
TRBJ2-1	TRBV9	17	TRBD2	.	TGTGCCAGCAGCGGGGGGATAAGCGGGAAAGGCTACAATGAGCAGTTCTTC	CASSGGISGKGYNEQFF
TRBJ2-1	TRBV7-9	15	TRBD1	.	TGTGCCAGCAGCTTAAGTCAGGGGGTCAACAATGAGCAGTTCTTC	CASSLSQGVNNEQFF
TRBJ1-2	TRBV5-4	15	.	.	TGTGCCAGCAGCTTGGCCTCAGTTGGAGTCTATGGCTACACCTTC	CASSLASVGVYGYTF
TRBJ1-1	TRBV5-4	13	.	.	TGTGCCAGCCGCACGTGGGGGGACACTGAAGCTTTCTTT	CASRTWGDTEAFF
TRBJ2-1	TRBV4-3	14	.	.	TGCGCCAGCAGCGTGGCAGGGTTAAACAATGAGCAGTTCTTC	CASSVAGLNNEQFF
TRBJ1-3	TRBV5-8	13	.	.	TGTGCCAGCAGCTTGGGCTCTGGAAACACCATATATTTT	CASSLGSGNTIYF
TRBJ2-7	TRBV30	13	TRBD1	.	TGTGCCTGGATAGGACAGGGGGCTAACGAGCAGTACTTC	CAWIGQGANEQYF
TRBJ2-2	TRBV9	14	.	.	TGTGCCAGCAGCGTAGTTGGGGCCGACGGGGAGCTGTTTTTT	CASSVVGADGELFF
TRBJ1-1	TRBV9	13	.	.	TGTGCCAGCAGCACCGGGACAATAGTTGAAGCTTTCTTT	CASSTGTIVEAFF
TRBJ2-7	TRBV27	16	TRBD1	.	TGTGCCAGCAGTCCAGGACAGGGACGATATCTCTACGAGCAGTACTTC	CASSPGQGRYLYEQYF
TRBJ2-6	TRBV10-3	21	TRBD1	.	TGTGCCATCAGTGATCGTTTTGAGACAGGGGGGATCGCTACTGGGGCCAACGTCCTGACTTTC	CAISDRFETGGIATGANVLTF
TRBJ2-2	TRBV18	16	.	.	TGTGCCAGCTCACCAGGACTATCCCTTAACACCGGGGAGCTGTTTTTT	CASSPGLSLNTGELFF
TRBJ1-5	TRBV28	13	.	.	TGTGCCAGCGATTCCAGGATCAATCAGCCCCAGCATTTT	CASDSRINQPQHF
TRBJ1-4	TRBV7-9	16	.	.	TGTGCCAGCAGCTTAGCGTGGTGGGGGGCTGGTGAAAAACTGTTTTTT	CASSLAWWGAGEKLFF
TRBJ2-2	TRBV19	17	TRBD2	.	TGTGCCAGTAGTATAGCGGGGGGGCGTTCGGGCACCGGGGAGCTGTTTTTT	CASSIAGGRSGTGELFF
TRBJ2-7	TRBV19	15	.	.	TGTGCCAGTAGTGCAGCGCTTGGGGGTAGCTACGAGCAGTACTTC	CASSAALGGSYEQYF
TRBJ2-1	TRBV28	15	TRBD2	.	TGTGCCAGCAGTCCTTCTAGCGGGTCCTACAATGAGCAGTTCTTC	CASSPSSGSYNEQFF
TRBJ2-3	TRBV29-1	12	.	.	TGCAGCGCGGGCCGGAACACAGATACGCAGTATTTT	CSAGRNTDTQYF
TRBJ1-2	TRBV28	15	.	.	TGTGCCAGCAGTTTGACCCGGACACCCGATTATGGCTACACCTTC	CASSLTRTPDYGYTF
TRBJ1-2	TRBV7-9	13	.	.	TGTGCCAGCAGCTTCGGGGTAGGGTATGGCTACACCTTC	CASSFGVGYGYTF
TRBJ1-3	TRBV5-6	14	.	once	TGTGCCAGCAGCTCGACTCAAGCCGGAAACACCATATATTTT	CASSSTQAGNTIYF
TRBJ2-5	TRBV3-1/TRBV3-2	16	TRBD2	.	TGTGCCAGCAGCCATACAGCGGGGGCCCCCCAAGAGACCCAGTACTTC	CASSHTAGAPQETQYF
TRBJ1-2	TRBV19	17	.	.	TGTGCCAGTAGTATAGATTCGGCAGACCTCCCTAACTATGGCTACACCTTC	CASSIDSADLPNYGYTF
TRBJ1-1	TRBV4-1	16	TRBD1	.	TGCGCCAGCAGCCAAGGGGGACAGGGAGGGAACACTGAAGCTTTCTTT	CASSQGGQGGNTEAFF
TRBJ1-2	TRBV7-2	13	.	.	TGTGCCAGCAGCTTGCGGACTTTCTATGGCTACACCTTC	CASSLRTFYGYTF
TRBJ1-1	TRBV2	14	TRBD1	.	TGTGCCAGCAGTCTCAGGGGGATGAACACTGAAGCTTTCTTT	CASSLRGMNTEAFF
TRBJ2-5	TRBV7-3	16	.	.	TGTGCCAGCAGCCCTAAGGGGCTGGGCAGCATGGAGACCCAGTACTTC	CASSPKGLGSMETQYF
TRBJ2-7	TRBV7-6	17	TRBD1	.	TGTGCCAGCAGCCCCGCCGGTGACAGGGGCCCCACCTACGAGCAGTACTTC	CASSPAGDRGPTYEQYF
TRBJ1-5	TRBV7-3	19	TRBD1	.	TGTGCCAGCAGCTTAAGGGGGGACAGGGCCTTCTATAGCAATCAGCCCCAGCATTTT	CASSLRGDRAFYSNQPQHF
TRBJ1-5	TRBV19	15	.	.	TGTGCCAGTAGTATTTCCGCGGGTAGCAATCAGCCCCAGCATTTT	CASSISAGSNQPQHF
TRBJ1-6	TRBV5-1	16	.	.	TGCGCCAGCAGCTTAGGGGGAGCCACTGCGAATTCACCCCTCCACTTT	CASSLGGATANSPLHF
TRBJ2-2	TRBV4-2	19	.	.	TGTGCCAGCAGCCACGTAGACTCAAGGAGGTCTAGCCCCGGCGGGGAGCTGTTTTTT	CASSHVDSRRSSPGGELFF
TRBJ2-1	TRBV20-1	11	.	.	TGCAGTGCTAGTGCCTCCCGGGAGCAGTTCTTC	CSASASREQFF
TRBJ2-3	TRBV5-1	16	TRBD2	.	TGCGCCAGCAGCACCTATAGCGGGGATAGCACAGATACGCAGTATTTT	CASSTYSGDSTDTQYF
TRBJ2-7	TRBV6-5	13	TRBD2	.	TGTGCCAGCAGGCTAGCGGGTCCCTACGAGCAGTACTTC	CASRLAGPYEQYF
TRBJ2-7	TRBV25-1	14	.	.	TGTGCCAGCAGTGCCCAACAGGAATCCTACGAGCAGTACTTC	CASSAQQESYEQYF
TRBJ1-2	TRBV6-5	13	.	.	TGTGCCAGCCACCGGGACCGTAACTATGGCTACACCTTC	CASHRDRNYGYTF
TRBJ1-1	TRBV27	13	.	.	TGTGCCAGCGGTTTTAGCGTGAACACTGAAGCTTTCTTT	CASGFSVNTEAFF